This T cell receptor (beta chain) emerged from a study of PD-L1 blockade in urothelial cancer. Clones were read by immunoSEQ multiplex PCR, and TCRdb kept only the in-frame ones, dropping some. The sample yields roughly 45,000 clones, more than 70% seen once. Stated time point: pretreatment peripheral blood. The number of samples from each patient was between 1 and 8, taken pretreatment and on-treatment. The germline V gene has CDR1 SGHVS and CDR2 FQNEAQ. Trimming removed 5 bases at V and 6 bases at J, with 14 bases between. CDR3 length: 15 amino acids. Here the sequenced sample was PBMCs, taken around atezolizumab (anti-PD-L1) treatment. The source is a man in his 60s with urothelial cancer. The chain links TRBV7-8 to TRBJ1-6; tentatively, D is TRBD1 (6 bases). CDR3 residues: CASSVIDRRNSPLHF. In DNA form, the CDR3 reads TGTGCCAGCAGCGTCATCGACAGGCGTAATTCACCCCTCCACTTT.